This T cell receptor (beta chain) was observed in a study of CD8 T cells in ankylosing spondylitis. Findings and limits, study-wide: There was a TCR beta motif, made of several highly homologous variants, that appeared characteristic of ankylosing spondylitis blood. Earlier work had already found some motif variants in reactive arthritis synovial fluid and blood.

Germline lookup yields CDR1 KGHDR and CDR2 SFDVKD. V was pared by 5 bases and J by 3 bases, with 11 bases between. The CDR3 runs 14 residues. Researchers built TCR beta libraries using quantitative 5'-RACE with molecular barcodes. In TCRdb, the 5' RACE reads were re-called with MiXCR into one record per CDR3 protein. Seen here are a few hundred thousand distinct CDR3 sequences, 20% observed once, and the top ten hold around 13%. On this clonotype: Its cognate antigen is unknown.

The chain joins TRBV24-1 to TRBJ2-3; D call uncertain. The TCR was taken from a male donor with ankylosing spondylitis or in good health (not recorded which). The sequenced sample consisted of blood, either unsorted or a sorted T cell fraction (not recorded which). The CDR3: CATSGVVRTDTQYF. As DNA, the CDR3 is TGTGCCACCAGTGGGGTGGTAAGGACAGATACGCAGTATTTT.